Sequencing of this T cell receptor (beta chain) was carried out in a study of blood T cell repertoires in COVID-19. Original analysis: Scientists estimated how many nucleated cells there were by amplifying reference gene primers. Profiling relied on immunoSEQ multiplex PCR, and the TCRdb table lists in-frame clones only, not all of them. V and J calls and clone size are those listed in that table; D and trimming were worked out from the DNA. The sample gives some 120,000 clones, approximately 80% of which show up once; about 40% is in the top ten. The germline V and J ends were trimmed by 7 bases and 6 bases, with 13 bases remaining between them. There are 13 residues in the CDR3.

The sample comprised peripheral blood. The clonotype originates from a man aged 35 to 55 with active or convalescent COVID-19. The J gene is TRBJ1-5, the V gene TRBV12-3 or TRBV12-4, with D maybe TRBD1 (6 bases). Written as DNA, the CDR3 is TGTGCCAGCAAAACAGGGACGGGTCAGCCCCAGCATTTT. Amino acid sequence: CASKTGTGQPQHF.